The 27 T cell receptor beta chains below were found in one sample sequenced in a study of T cell changes during pregnancy in multiple sclerosis. Measured with immunoSEQ multiplex PCR; TCRdb has only the in-frame clones, and not every one. The sample contains tens of thousands of clones, around 92% of which appear only once. Here the sequenced sample was peripheral blood, taken after pregnancy. Source of these receptors: a female donor with multiple sclerosis, enrolled in a pregnancy study.

The chain uses TRBV5-1 and TRBJ1-1; 11 positions match TRBD1. V trimming: 1 base; J trimming: 4 bases; junction bases outside the gene matches: 6. The length of the CDR3 is 16 residues. Germline CDR1 and CDR2: SGHRS and YFSETQ. The CDR3 DNA sequence: TGCGCCAGCAGCTTGAGGACAGGGGGCTATATCACTGAAGCTTTCTTT. Its translation is CASSLRTGGYITEAFF.

The J gene is TRBJ1-1, the V gene TRBV7-9, with D possibly being TRBD1 (5 bases). The CDR3 loop spans 14 amino acids. V was pared by 1 base and J by 6 bases, with 12 bases between. Germline CDR1 SEHNR, CDR2 FQNEAQ (reference sequence). The CDR3 DNA follows: TGTGCCAGCAGCTTAGGCGGAGGGGTTCCTGAAGCTTTCTTT. It codes for CASSLGGGVPEAFF.

This clone was seen more than once but under ten times. This chain uses TRBV27 with TRBJ2-5; 7 positions match TRBD2. The J segment lost 3 bases and the V segment lost 3 bases, leaving 10 bases of the junction unmatched. CDR3 size: 16 residues. The germline V gene encodes CDR1 MNHEY and CDR2 SMNVEV (reference sequence). The CDR3 spells CASSFFRRGEKETQYF. CDR3 bases: TGTGCCAGCAGTTTTTTTCGTCGGGGGGAGAAAGAGACCCAGTACTTC.

The gene calls are TRBV19 and TRBJ2-7, with 11 bases identical to TRBD2. Germline V gene data show CDR1 as LNHDA and CDR2 as SQIVND (reference sequence). This CDR3 spans 15 amino acids. With 11 bases clipped from V and 2 bases from J, the junction kept 11 bases outside the gene matches. CDR3 loop: CASKPLAGGAYEQYF. The CDR3 nucleotides read TGTGCCTCGAAACCGCTAGCGGGAGGAGCCTACGAGCAGTACTTC.

The chain recombines TRBV6-1 with TRBJ1-1; no definite D call. This CDR3 comprises 16 residues. Trimming shortened V by 1 base and J by 1 base, and 13 bases separated the two germline ends. CDR1 and CDR2 (germline): MNHNS, SASEGT. DNA for the CDR3: TGTGCCAGCAGTGAAGGTCGTCCAGGATGGAACACTGAAGCTTTCTTT. Its translation is CASSEGRPGWNTEAFF.

V and J are TRBV7-2 and TRBJ1-2; perhaps TRBD1 as D (5 bases). Germline CDR1 reads SGHTA; CDR2 reads FQGNSA. This CDR3 region has 13 residues. Between the trimmed V and J ends, which lost 6 bases and 3 bases, there was a span of 11 bases. The CDR3 DNA reads as TGTGCCAGCAGGTTCAGGGTGGACTATGGCTACACCTTC. Translating it yields CASRFRVDYGYTF.

The V and J genes are TRBV7-2 and TRBJ2-1; 7 bases map to TRBD2. The CDR3 has 13 residues. After removal of 5 bases from V and 10 bases from J, the junction contained 8 bases not matched to a gene. Germline V gene data show CDR1 as SGHTA and CDR2 as FQGNSA. The CDR3 DNA sequence: TGTGCCAGCAGCCCGACGCGGGAGACCGAGCAGTTCTTC. This sequence encodes CASSPTRETEQFF.

The rearrangement links TRBV29-1 to TRBJ2-7, with 7 bases aligning to TRBD1. CDR1 is SQVTM and CDR2 is ANQGSEA in the germline V gene. The CDR3 spans 14 residues. V lost 5 bases to trimming and J lost 0 bases; unmatched junction nucleotides: 7. The DNA of the CDR3 is TGCAGCGTTCTGACAGGGCTTAGCTCCTACGAGCAGTACTTC. Its translation is CSVLTGLSSYEQYF.

The V and J genes are TRBV7-2 and TRBJ1-1; D ambiguous. Germline V gene data show CDR1 as SGHTA and CDR2 as FQGNSA. The CDR3 is 15 amino acids. Between the trimmed V and J ends, which lost 8 bases and 3 bases, there was a span of 19 bases. CDR3 sequence reads: CASRPAGEVHTEAFF. The CDR3 DNA reads TGTGCCAGCCGCCCAGCCGGTGAGGTTCACACTGAAGCTTTCTTT.

V and J are TRBV5-1 and TRBJ1-1, with TRBD1 as a possible D gene (5 bases). Trimming took off 4 bases at V and 1 base at J, with 17 bases between the two ends. The V gene's germline CDR1 is SGHRS and CDR2 YFSETQ. CDR3 size: 16 residues. The CDR3 sequence: CASSPGRGGWNTEAFF. The DNA of the CDR3 is TGCGCCAGCAGCCCCGGGAGGGGCGGTTGGAACACTGAAGCTTTCTTT. Filled out from reference TRBV5-1 and TRBJ1-1, the complete variable domain reads KAGVTQTPRYLIKTRGQQVTLSCSPISGHRSVSWYQQTPGQGLQFLFEYFSETQRNKGNFPGRFSGRQFSNSRSEMNVSTLELGDSALYLCASSPGRGGWNTEAFFGQGTRLTVV.

The gene calls are TRBV5-6 and TRBJ1-3; D is undetermined. The length of the CDR3 is 13 residues. CDR1 and CDR2 from the germline V gene are SGHDT and YYEEEE. Trimming removed 9 bases from V and 1 base from J, with 11 bases in between. The CDR3 region has the DNA TGTGCCACTAGAAGGTTTTCTGGAAACACCATATATTTT. Protein sequence: CATRRFSGNTIYF.

J is TRBJ1-1 and V is TRBV7-2; 7 nucleotides agree with TRBD1. Unmatched junction bases numbered 7, after V lost 3 bases and J lost 6 bases. The germline V gene encodes CDR1 SGHTA and CDR2 FQGNSA. The CDR3 covers 14 residues. This CDR3 is CASSFVQGGPEAFF. Written as DNA, the CDR3 is TGTGCCAGCAGCTTCGTCCAGGGGGGCCCTGAAGCTTTCTTT.

The V call is TRBV10-3, the J call TRBJ2-3, with 10 nucleotides matching TRBD2. V was clipped by 7 bases and J by 0 bases; unmatched bases: 10. This CDR3 spans 17 amino acids. Germline V gene lookup returns CDR1 ENHRY and CDR2 SYGVKD. Here the CDR3 reads CAITRSGGASSTDTQYF. The DNA of the CDR3 is TGTGCCATCACGCGCAGCGGGGGGGCGTCTAGCACAGATACGCAGTATTTT.

The chain carries TRBV29-1 and TRBJ1-5, with D possibly matching TRBD1 (5 bases). There are 13 residues in the CDR3. Germline-derived CDR1 and CDR2 are SQVTM and ANQGSEA. V was shortened by 6 bases and J by 3 bases, with 12 bases between the two germline ends. DNA of the CDR3: TGCAGCGTAAGGGCAGGGTCCAATCAGCCCCAGCATTTT. Amino acids: CSVRAGSNQPQHF.

The chain couples TRBV7-9 to TRBJ2-5; 8 nucleotides agree with TRBD1. The CDR3 is 16 amino acids. Germline-derived CDR1 and CDR2 are SEHNR and FQNEAQ (reference sequence). The junction had 10 bases not matched to a gene; V was cut back by 2 bases and J by 5 bases. CDR3 region: CASSLLGQGGRETQYF. For the CDR3, the DNA is TGTGCCAGCAGCTTATTAGGACAGGGTGGGAGGGAGACCCAGTACTTC.

The chain uses TRBV7-2 and TRBJ2-7; 9 bases agree with TRBD1. J lost 1 base, V lost 5 bases, and 18 bases had no gene match. Germline CDR1 is SGHTA and CDR2 is FQGNSA. This CDR3 has 19 residues. As DNA, the CDR3 is TGTGCCAGCAGCGGACAGGGGTCTCTCCTATCAACCCCGTCCTACGAGCAGTACTTC. Translation gives CASSGQGSLLSTPSYEQYF.

This chain links TRBV5-6 with TRBJ1-2; 7 bases match TRBD1. The CDR3 consists of 14 residues. Looked up from germline, CDR1 is SGHDT and CDR2 is YYEEEE. Trimming cost V 4 bases and J 4 bases; bases outside gene matches: 7. The CDR3 bases are TGTGCCAGCAGCGCCTATGGACAGGTCTATGGCTACACCTTC. Residues: CASSAYGQVYGYTF.

CDR3 loop: CASSLEIYTEAFF. The CDR3, as DNA: TGTGCCAGCAGCCTTGAGATCTACACTGAAGCTTTCTTT. The V and J genes are TRBV5-6 and TRBJ1-1; D ambiguous. The CDR3 extends over 13 amino acids. Germline CDR1 reads SGHDT; CDR2 reads YYEEEE. Trimming took 4 bases from V and 3 from J, leaving 10 bases between them.

The J gene is TRBJ2-3, the V gene TRBV6-5; D is possibly TRBD2 (6 bases). The CDR3 runs to 15 residues. The V end was cut by 5 bases, the J end by 11 bases, with 23 bases between. The germline gives CDR1 MNHEY, CDR2 SVGAGI. DNA for the CDR3: TGTGCCAGCAGTCCCCCGGGACTCGGGGCAGGGAAGCAGTATTTT. Encoded protein: CASSPPGLGAGKQYF.

The chain recombines TRBV14 with TRBJ1-4; possible D gene TRBD1, 5 bases. The V gene lost 0 bases and the J gene lost 7 bases, with 15 bases spanning the gap. The CDR3 is made up of 16 amino acids. Germline V gene lookup returns CDR1 SGHDN and CDR2 FVKESK. DNA of the CDR3: TGTGCCAGCAGCCAAGATCTGTACAGGAAGGGTGAAAAACTGTTTTTT. Translation: CASSQDLYRKGEKLFF.

This clone was seen just once. This chain uses TRBV5-5 with TRBJ1-5; D is possibly TRBD1 (5 bases). CDR1 and CDR2 (germline): SGHKS, YYEKEE (reference sequence). This CDR3 has 17 residues. Trimming pared 4 bases from V and 5 bases from J, leaving 22 bases between. The chain's CDR3 is CASSPKTDSISYQPQHF. The DNA for the CDR3 is TGTGCCAGCAGCCCTAAGACAGATTCGATATCCTATCAGCCCCAGCATTTT.

This chain links TRBV6-5 with TRBJ2-1; 8 bases are shared with TRBD2. The length of the CDR3 is 15 residues. CDR1 and CDR2 (germline): MNHEY, SVGAGI. Trimming cost V 6 bases and J 4 bases; bases outside gene matches: 8. CDR3 bases: TGTGCCAGCAGCGATACTAGCGGAGATTACAATGAGCAGTTCTTC. It is translated as CASSDTSGDYNEQFF.

The chain carries TRBV30 and TRBJ1-6; tentatively, D is TRBD1 (5 bases). From germline, CDR1 is GTSNPN and CDR2 SVGIG (reference sequence). V was cut by 3 bases and J by 9 bases, with 12 bases left in between. This CDR3 spans 13 amino acids. The CDR3 DNA reads as TGTGCCTGGAGACAAGGGGTGGTTTCACCCCTCCACTTT. This codes for CAWRQGVVSPLHF.

This chain joins TRBV6-6 and TRBJ2-1; the match to TRBD2 covers 8 bases. CDR3 size: 16 residues. V gave up 2 bases and J gave up 5 bases; unmatched junction bases: 8. Germline V gives CDR1 MNHNY, CDR2 SVGAGI (reference sequence). CDR3: CASSYTSSGYHNEQFF. CDR3 sequence (DNA): TGTGCCAGCAGTTACACATCTAGCGGGTACCACAATGAGCAGTTCTTC.

V gene TRBV9 combines with J gene TRBJ1-6; TRBD1 agrees at 7 bases. Germline values: CDR1 SGDLS, CDR2 YYNGEE. The ends lost 3 bases at V and 5 bases at J; junction bases unmatched: 8. CDR3 size: 16 residues. CDR3 protein: CASSANTGANNSPLHF. The CDR3 bases are TGTGCCAGCAGCGCGAACACAGGGGCGAATAATTCACCCCTCCACTTT.

This chain joins TRBV27 and TRBJ2-1, with 15 bases matching TRBD2. This CDR3 is built from 20 residues. Germline assignment: CDR1 MNHEY and CDR2 SMNVEV (reference sequence). The J segment lost 4 bases and the V segment lost 4 bases, leaving 14 bases of the junction unmatched. The CDR3 DNA reads TGTGCCAGCAGTTCGAAATGGGGACTAGCGGGAGGACAGGAATACAATGAGCAGTTCTTC. The encoded protein is CASSSKWGLAGGQEYNEQFF.

The V gene is TRBV2, the J gene TRBJ2-2; 8 bases are a match to TRBD2. The germline V gene has CDR1 SNHLY and CDR2 FYNNEI. This CDR3 comprises 16 residues. V lost 3 bases and J lost 1; bases outside the gene matches: 4. The DNA of the CDR3 is TGTGCCAGCAGTGAGTTAGCGGGACGGAACACCGGGGAGCTGTTTTTT. Its protein product is CASSELAGRNTGELFF.